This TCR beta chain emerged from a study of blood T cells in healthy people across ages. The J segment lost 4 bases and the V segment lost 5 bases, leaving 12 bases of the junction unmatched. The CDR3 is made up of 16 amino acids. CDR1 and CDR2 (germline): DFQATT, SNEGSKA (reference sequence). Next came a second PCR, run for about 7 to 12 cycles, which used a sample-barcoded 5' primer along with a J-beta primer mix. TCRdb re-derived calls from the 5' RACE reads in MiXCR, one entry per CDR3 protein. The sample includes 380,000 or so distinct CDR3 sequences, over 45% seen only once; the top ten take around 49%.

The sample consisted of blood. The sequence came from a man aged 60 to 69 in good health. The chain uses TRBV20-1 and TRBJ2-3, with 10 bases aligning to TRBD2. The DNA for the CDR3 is TGCAGTGCTCAGGGCGCTAGCGGGAGTACCCCAGATACGCAGTATTTT. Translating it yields CSAQGASGSTPDTQYF.